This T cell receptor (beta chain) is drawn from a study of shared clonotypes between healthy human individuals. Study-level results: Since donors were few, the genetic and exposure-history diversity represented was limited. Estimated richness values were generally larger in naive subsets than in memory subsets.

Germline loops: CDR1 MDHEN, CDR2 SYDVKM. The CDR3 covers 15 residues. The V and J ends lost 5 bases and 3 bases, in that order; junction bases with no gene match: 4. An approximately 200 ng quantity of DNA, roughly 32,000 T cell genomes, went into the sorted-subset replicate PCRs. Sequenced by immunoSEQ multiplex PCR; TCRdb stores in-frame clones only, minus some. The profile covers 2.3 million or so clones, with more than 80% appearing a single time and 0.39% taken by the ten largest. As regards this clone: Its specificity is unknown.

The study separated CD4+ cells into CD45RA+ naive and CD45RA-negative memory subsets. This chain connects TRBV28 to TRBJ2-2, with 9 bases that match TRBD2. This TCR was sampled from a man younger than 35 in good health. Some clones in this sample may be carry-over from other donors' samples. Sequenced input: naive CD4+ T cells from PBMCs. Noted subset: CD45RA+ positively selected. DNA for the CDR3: TGTGCCAGCAGTGTGACTAGCGGATACACCGGGGAGCTGTTTTTT. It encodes CASSVTSGYTGELFF.